This T cell receptor beta chain appears in the sequencing data of a study of early T cells in non-severe SARS-CoV-2 infection. This clonotype was counted at least ten times. The V gene end was trimmed by 4 bases and the J gene end by 0 bases; junction bases not matched to a gene: 7. CDR1 is MNHEY and CDR2 is SVGEGT in the germline V gene. The CDR3 is made up of 17 amino acids. From the 5' RACE reads, TCRdb called clonotypes with MiXCR, one entry per CDR3 protein. The table has some 24,000 distinct CDR3 sequences, about 4.5% seen once. The chain has TRBV6-2 or TRBV6-3 and TRBJ2-3, with 10 bases fitting TRBD2. Sequencing was carried out using whole blood. The TCR comes from an adult who was a healthcare worker with PCR-confirmed SARS-CoV-2 infection or an uninfected control (not recorded which). The CDR3 here is CASSFPSLAGSTDTQYF. The CDR3 bases are TGTGCCAGCAGTTTCCCTTCACTAGCGGGGAGCACAGATACGCAGTATTTT.